Sequencing of this T cell receptor beta chain was carried out in a study of cytomegalovirus exposure and HLA in healthy donors. Overall study results and limits: TCR beta V- and J-gene trimming was later associated with a missense DCLRE1C variant. TRBV6-2, TRBV6-3 and some other V segments were unresolvable in 87-base-pair reads.

A multiplex PCR was run with 60 Vbeta primers and 13 Jbeta primers. Profiling relied on immunoSEQ multiplex PCR, and the TCRdb table lists in-frame clones only, not all of them. The sample records around 150,000 clones, 70% to 80% being singletons. V lost 4 bases and J lost 2; bases outside the gene matches: 11. This CDR3 is built from 17 residues. CDR1 and CDR2 from the germline V gene are LNHDA and SQIVND (reference sequence). To note about this clone: Its specificity is unknown.

This receptor was identified in a man in his 60s in good health and CMV-seronegative. Sequenced sample: PBMCs. The chain joins TRBV19 to TRBJ1-5, with 7 bases matching TRBD1. The CDR3 DNA reads as TGTGCCAGTAGTACCCAATACGACAGGGCGGGCAATCAGCCCCAGCATTTT. Its translation is CASSTQYDRAGNQPQHF.